The 9 T cell receptor beta chains below were found in one sample sequenced in a study of T cell responses to AZD1222 COVID-19 vaccine. The repertoire was sequenced with immunoSEQ multiplex PCR; TCRdb's copy has only in-frame clones and lacks some. Among roughly 150,000 clones listed, less than 95% were seen once. Source: peripheral blood, taken on day 0 of AZD1222 vaccination. The receptors here all came from an adult in good health.

The V gene is TRBV19, the J gene TRBJ1-1, with D unclear. V was cut by 0 bases and J by 1 base, with 3 bases left in between. Germline lookup yields CDR1 LNHDA and CDR2 SQIVND (reference sequence). The CDR3 loop spans 13 amino acids. DNA of the CDR3: TGTGCCAGTAGTATAGACGGGAACACTGAAGCTTTCTTT. Its protein product is CASSIDGNTEAFF. Filled out from reference TRBV19 and TRBJ1-1, the complete variable domain reads DGGITQSPKYLFRKEGQNVTLSCEQNLNHDAMYWYRQDPGQGLRLIYYSQIVNDFQKGDIAEGYSVSREKKESFPLTVTSAQKNPTAFYLCASSIDGNTEAFFGQGTRLTVV.

The gene calls are TRBV5-1 and TRBJ2-2; D possibly uses TRBD1 or TRBD2 (5 bases each). Germline loops: CDR1 SGHRS, CDR2 YFSETQ. The V gene lost 1 base and the J gene lost 2 bases, with 12 bases spanning the gap. The CDR3 spans 16 residues. The DNA of the CDR3 is TGCGCCAGCAGCTTGTTTGGGGGAATAAACACCGGGGAGCTGTTTTTT. It specifies CASSLFGGINTGELFF.

This chain connects TRBV7-9 to TRBJ1-1; D remains unclear. The CDR3 covers 12 residues. The germline V and J ends were trimmed by 5 bases and 1 base, with 5 bases remaining between them. The germline CDR1 and CDR2 sequences are SEHNR and FQNEAQ (reference sequence). The CDR3 region has the DNA TGTGCCAGCAGCGGGCAGAACACTGAAGCTTTCTTT. Its translation is CASSGQNTEAFF.

The chain couples TRBV29-1 to TRBJ2-5; D is unresolved. The V end was cut by 5 bases, the J end by 2 bases, with 6 bases between. The germline V gene has CDR1 SQVTM and CDR2 ANQGSEA. The CDR3 has 11 amino acids. DNA for the CDR3: TGCAGCGTTAACCCACAAGAGACCCAGTACTTC. Its translation is CSVNPQETQYF.

This rearrangement joins TRBV18 to TRBJ2-3; 16 bases line up with TRBD2. Germline lookup yields CDR1 KGHSH and CDR2 LQKENI. The CDR3 is 19 amino acids. V shed 5 bases, J shed 3 bases, and the junction held 11 bases outside the gene matches. CDR3 sequence reads: CASSFNPGLAGGPTDTQYF. In nucleotides, the CDR3 is TGTGCCAGCTCATTCAACCCGGGACTAGCGGGGGGGCCTACAGATACGCAGTATTTT.

This sequence joins TRBV5-5 and TRBJ2-7; 12 nucleotides line up with TRBD2. After removal of 0 bases from V and 2 bases from J, the junction contained 0 bases not matched to a gene. The germline V gene encodes CDR1 SGHKS and CDR2 YYEKEE (reference sequence). This CDR3 has 15 residues. CDR3 nucleotides: TGTGCCAGCAGCTTGGGACTAGCGGGGGCCTACGAGCAGTACTTC. It codes for CASSLGLAGAYEQYF.

V and J are TRBV9 and TRBJ1-3; a possible D gene is TRBD1 (6 bases). Germline CDR1 reads SGDLS; CDR2 reads YYNGEE. The CDR3 covers 14 residues. Trimming removed 0 bases from V and 6 bases from J, with 10 bases in between. The CDR3 bases are TGTGCCAGCAGCGTAGGGGGGGCAGAAAACACCATATATTTT. Protein sequence: CASSVGGAENTIYF.

The CDR3, as DNA: TGTGCCAGCAGCCAGAGCCTTGGTCGCTACACCTTC. Its translation is CASSQSLGRYTF. The chain links TRBV7-9 to TRBJ1-2, with unresolved D. Germline V CDR1 and CDR2: SEHNR, FQNEAQ (reference sequence). The V and J ends lost 5 bases and 9 bases respectively, with 13 bases between them. This CDR3 has 12 residues. The full variable domain, in which reference TRBV7-9 and TRBJ1-2 provide the parts outside the CDR3, is DTGVSQNPRHKITKRGQNVTFRCDPISEHNRLYWYRQTLGQGPEFLTYFQNEAQLEKSRLLSDRFSAERPKGSFSTLEIQRTEQGDSAMYLCASSQSLGRYTFGSGTRLTVV.

To note about this clone: One end of the junction fails to match germline, which may point to a read error. The rearrangement uses TRBV6-5 and TRBJ1-1, with D uncertain. Germline V lookup: CDR1 MNHEY, CDR2 SVGAGI. The CDR3 is 14 residues long. The CDR3 reads CASSYLQGNAEAFF. CDR3 sequence (DNA): TGTGCCAGCAGTTACCTACAAGGGAACGCTGAAGCTTTCTTT.